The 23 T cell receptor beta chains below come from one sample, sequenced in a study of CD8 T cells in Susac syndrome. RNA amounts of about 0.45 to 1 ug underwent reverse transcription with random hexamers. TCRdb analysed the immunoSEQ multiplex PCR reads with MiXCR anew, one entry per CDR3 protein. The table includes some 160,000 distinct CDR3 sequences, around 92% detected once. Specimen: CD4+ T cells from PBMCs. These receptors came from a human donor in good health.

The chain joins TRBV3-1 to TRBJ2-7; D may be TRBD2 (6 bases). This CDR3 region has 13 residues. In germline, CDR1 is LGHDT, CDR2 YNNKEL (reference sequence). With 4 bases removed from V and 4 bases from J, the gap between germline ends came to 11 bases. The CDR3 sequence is CASSRRGRYEQYF. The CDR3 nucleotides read TGTGCCAGCAGCCGCCGGGGGAGGTACGAGCAGTACTTC.

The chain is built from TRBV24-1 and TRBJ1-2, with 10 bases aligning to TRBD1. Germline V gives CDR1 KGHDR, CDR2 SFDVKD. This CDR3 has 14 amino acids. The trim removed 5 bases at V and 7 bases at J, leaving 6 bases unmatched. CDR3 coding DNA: TGTGCCACCAGTGGCACCCGGGACAGGGGTGGCTACACCTTC. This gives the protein CATSGTRDRGGYTF.

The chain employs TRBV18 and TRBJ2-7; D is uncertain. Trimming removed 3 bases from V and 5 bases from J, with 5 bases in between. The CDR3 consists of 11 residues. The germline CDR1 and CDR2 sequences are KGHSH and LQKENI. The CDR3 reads CASSPQNEQYF. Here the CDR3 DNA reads TGTGCCAGCTCACCCCAAAACGAGCAGTACTTC.

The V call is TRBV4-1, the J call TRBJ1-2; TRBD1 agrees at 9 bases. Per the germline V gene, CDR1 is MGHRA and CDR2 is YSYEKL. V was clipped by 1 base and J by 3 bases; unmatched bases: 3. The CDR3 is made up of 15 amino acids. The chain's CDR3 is CASSQVGQGDYGYTF. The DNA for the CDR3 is TGCGCCAGCAGCCAAGTGGGACAGGGCGACTATGGCTACACCTTC.

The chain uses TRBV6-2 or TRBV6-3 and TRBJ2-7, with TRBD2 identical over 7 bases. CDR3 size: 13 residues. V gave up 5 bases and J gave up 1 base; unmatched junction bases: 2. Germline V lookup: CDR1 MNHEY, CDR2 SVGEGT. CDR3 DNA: TGTGCCAGCAGTAGAGCGGGGTCCTACGAGCAGTACTTC. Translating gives CASSRAGSYEQYF.

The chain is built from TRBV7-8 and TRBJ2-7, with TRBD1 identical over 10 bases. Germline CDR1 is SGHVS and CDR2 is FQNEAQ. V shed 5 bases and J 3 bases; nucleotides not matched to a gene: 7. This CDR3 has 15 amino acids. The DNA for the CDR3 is TGTGCCAGCAGCCCGTTCCGGGACAGGGGCTACGAGCAGTACTTC. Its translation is CASSPFRDRGYEQYF.

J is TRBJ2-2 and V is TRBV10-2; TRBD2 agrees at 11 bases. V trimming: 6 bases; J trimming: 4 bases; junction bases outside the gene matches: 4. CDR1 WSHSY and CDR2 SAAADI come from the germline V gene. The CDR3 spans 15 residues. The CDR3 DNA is TGCGCCAGCAGAGTAGCGGGAGGGGGCACCGGGGAGCTGTTTTTT. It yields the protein CASRVAGGGTGELFF.

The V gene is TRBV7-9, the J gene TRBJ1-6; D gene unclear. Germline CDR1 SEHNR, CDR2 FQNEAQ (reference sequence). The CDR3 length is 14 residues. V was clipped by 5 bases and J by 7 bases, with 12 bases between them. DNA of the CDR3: TGTGCCAGCAGCCGGGCAGTACTCAATTCACCCCTCCACTTT. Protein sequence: CASSRAVLNSPLHF.

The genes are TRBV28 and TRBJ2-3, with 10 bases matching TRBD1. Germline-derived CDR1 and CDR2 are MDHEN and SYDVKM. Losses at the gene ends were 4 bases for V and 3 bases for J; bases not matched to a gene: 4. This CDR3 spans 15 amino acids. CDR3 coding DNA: TGTGCCAGCAGTTATACGGGACAGGGGACAGATACGCAGTATTTT. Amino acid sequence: CASSYTGQGTDTQYF.

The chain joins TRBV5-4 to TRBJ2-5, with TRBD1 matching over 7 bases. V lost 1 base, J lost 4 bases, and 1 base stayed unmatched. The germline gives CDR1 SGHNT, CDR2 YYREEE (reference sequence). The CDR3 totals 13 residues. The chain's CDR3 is CASSLPGGETQYF. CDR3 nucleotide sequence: TGTGCCAGCAGCTTGCCAGGGGGAGAGACCCAGTACTTC.

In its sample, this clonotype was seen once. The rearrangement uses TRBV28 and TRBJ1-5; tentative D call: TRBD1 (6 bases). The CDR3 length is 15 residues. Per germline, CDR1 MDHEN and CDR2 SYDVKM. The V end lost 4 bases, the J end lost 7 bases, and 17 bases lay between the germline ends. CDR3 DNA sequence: TGTGCCAGCAGTTCCCCAGGGGCTCAGGGACAGCCCCAGCATTTT. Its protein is CASSSPGAQGQPQHF.

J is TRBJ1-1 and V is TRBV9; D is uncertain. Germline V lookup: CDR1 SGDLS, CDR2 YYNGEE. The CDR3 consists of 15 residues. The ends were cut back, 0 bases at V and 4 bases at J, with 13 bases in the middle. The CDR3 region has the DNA TGTGCCAGCAGCGTAGATGGGGTCCCCCCCACTGAAGCTTTCTTT. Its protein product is CASSVDGVPPTEAFF.

The CDR3 spells CASSGQGVGEQYF. As DNA, the CDR3 is TGTGCCAGCTCGGGACAGGGTGTAGGCGAGCAGTACTTC. The V gene is TRBV2, the J gene TRBJ2-7, with TRBD1 identical over 9 bases. Germline CDR1 is SNHLY and CDR2 is FYNNEI. The length of the CDR3 is 13 residues. Trimming removed 8 bases from V and 6 bases from J; junction bases left unmatched: 8.

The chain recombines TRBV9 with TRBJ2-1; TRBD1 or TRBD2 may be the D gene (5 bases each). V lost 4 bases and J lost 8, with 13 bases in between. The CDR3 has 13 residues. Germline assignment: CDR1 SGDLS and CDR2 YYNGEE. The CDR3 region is CASSPGSNYEQFF. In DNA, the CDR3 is TGTGCCAGCAGCCCAGGGAGTAACTATGAGCAGTTCTTC.

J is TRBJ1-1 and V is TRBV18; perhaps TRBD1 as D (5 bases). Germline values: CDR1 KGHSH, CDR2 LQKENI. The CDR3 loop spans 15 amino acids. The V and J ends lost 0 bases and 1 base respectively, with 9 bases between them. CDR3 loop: CASSPPGTRNTEAFF. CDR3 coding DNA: TGTGCCAGCTCACCACCTGGGACGAGGAACACTGAAGCTTTCTTT.

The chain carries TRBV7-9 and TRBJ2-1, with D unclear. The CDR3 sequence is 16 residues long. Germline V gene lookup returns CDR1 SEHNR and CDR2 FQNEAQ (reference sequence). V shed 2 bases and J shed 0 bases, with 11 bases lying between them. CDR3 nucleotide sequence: TGTGCCAGCAGCTTAAGAACTGGTAGCTCCTACAATGAGCAGTTCTTC. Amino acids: CASSLRTGSSYNEQFF.

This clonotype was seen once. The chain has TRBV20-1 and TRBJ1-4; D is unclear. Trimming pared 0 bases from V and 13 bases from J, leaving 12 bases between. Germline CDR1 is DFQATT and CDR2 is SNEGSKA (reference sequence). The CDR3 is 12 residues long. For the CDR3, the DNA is TGCAGTGCTAGAGATCTTTCGCCGTTACTGTTTTTT. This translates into CSARDLSPLLFF.

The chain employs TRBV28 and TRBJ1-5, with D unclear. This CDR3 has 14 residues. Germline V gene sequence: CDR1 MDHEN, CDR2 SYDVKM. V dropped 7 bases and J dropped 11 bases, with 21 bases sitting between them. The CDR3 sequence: CASTEQQSASSQHF. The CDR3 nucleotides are TGTGCCAGCACCGAGCAGCAGTCCGCAAGTTCCCAGCATTTT.

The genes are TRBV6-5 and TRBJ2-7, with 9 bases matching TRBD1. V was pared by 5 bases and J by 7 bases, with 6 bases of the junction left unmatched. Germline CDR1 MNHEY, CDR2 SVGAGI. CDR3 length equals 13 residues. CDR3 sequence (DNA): TGTGCCAGCAGTGCCTCCGGGACAGGGGAGCAGTACTTC. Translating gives CASSASGTGEQYF.

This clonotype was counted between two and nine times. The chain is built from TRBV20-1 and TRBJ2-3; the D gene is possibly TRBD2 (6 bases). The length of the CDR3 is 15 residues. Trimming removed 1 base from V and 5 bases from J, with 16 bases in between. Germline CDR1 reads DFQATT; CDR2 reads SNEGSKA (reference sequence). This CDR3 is CSARGGRGVGDTQYF. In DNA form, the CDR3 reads TGCAGTGCTAGAGGGGGTCGCGGGGTTGGAGATACGCAGTATTTT.

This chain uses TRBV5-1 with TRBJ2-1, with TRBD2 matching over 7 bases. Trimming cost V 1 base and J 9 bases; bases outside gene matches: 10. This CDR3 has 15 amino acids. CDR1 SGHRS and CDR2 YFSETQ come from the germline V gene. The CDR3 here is CASSLQAGVEGEQFF. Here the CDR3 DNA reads TGCGCCAGCAGCTTGCAGGCGGGAGTTGAGGGTGAGCAGTTCTTC.

CDR3 coding DNA: TGTGCCAGCAGTTCCTCCGGACGGGTTGTCACTGAAGCTTTCTTT. It is translated as CASSSSGRVVTEAFF. The J gene is TRBJ1-1, the V gene TRBV27; D call uncertain. The length of the CDR3 is 15 residues. CDR1 is MNHEY, CDR2 SMNVEV, per germline (reference sequence). Trimming left V 4 bases short and J 4 bases short, with 16 bases between.

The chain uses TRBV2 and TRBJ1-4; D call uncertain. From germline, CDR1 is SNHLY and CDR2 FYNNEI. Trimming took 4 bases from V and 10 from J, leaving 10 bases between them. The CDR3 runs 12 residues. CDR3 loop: CASSGDNRKLFF. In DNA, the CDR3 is TGTGCCAGCAGTGGGGATAACAGAAAACTGTTTTTT.